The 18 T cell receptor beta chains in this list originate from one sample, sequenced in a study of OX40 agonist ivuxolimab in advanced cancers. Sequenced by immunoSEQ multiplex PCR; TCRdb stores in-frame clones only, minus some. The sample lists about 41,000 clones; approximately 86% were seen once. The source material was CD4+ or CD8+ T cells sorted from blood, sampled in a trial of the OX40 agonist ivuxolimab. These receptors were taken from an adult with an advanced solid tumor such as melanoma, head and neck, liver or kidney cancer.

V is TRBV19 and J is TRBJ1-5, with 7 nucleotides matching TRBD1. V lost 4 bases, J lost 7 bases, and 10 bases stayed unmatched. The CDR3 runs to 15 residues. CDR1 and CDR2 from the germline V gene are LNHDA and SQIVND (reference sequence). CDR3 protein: CASSTLDRERQPQHF. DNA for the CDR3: TGTGCCAGTAGTACCCTCGACAGGGAACGCCAGCCCCAGCATTTT.

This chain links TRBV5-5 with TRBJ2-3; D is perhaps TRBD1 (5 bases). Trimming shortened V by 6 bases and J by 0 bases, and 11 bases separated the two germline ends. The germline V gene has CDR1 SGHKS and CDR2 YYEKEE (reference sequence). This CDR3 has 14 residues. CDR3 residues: CASNPTASTDTQYF. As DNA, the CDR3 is TGTGCCAGCAACCCGACAGCCAGCACAGATACGCAGTATTTT.

Here the CDR3 DNA reads TGTGCCAGCAGTCCTTGGACAGGGAAAGAGACCCAGTACTTC. It yields the protein CASSPWTGKETQYF. The chain carries TRBV28 and TRBJ2-5; 8 nucleotides align to TRBD1. This CDR3 is built from 14 residues. After removal of 5 bases from V and 3 bases from J, the junction contained 5 bases not matched to a gene. Germline V gene lookup returns CDR1 MDHEN and CDR2 SYDVKM.

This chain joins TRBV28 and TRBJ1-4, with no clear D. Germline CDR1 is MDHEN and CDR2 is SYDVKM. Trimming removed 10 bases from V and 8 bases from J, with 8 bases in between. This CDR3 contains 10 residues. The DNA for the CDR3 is TGTGCCACCCTCAGAGAAAAACTGTTTTTT. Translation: CATLREKLFF.

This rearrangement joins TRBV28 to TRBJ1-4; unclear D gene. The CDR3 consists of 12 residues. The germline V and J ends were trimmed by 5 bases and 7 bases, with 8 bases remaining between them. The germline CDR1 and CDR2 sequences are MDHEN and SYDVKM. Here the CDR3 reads CASSLLGEKLFF. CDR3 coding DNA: TGTGCCAGCAGTCTTCTAGGTGAAAAACTGTTTTTT.

CDR3 in DNA: TGTGCCAGCAGCCAAGAGACAGATACGCAGTATTTT. Protein: CASSQETDTQYF. The genes are TRBV4-2 and TRBJ2-3; D unclear. Germline loops: CDR1 LGHNA, CDR2 YNFKEQ. The V and J ends lost 0 bases and 3 bases respectively, with 1 base between them. CDR3 length: 12 amino acids.

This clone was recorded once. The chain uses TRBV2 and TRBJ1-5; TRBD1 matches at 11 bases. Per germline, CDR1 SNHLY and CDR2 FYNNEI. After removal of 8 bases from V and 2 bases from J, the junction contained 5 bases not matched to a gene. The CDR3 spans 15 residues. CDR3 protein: CASRGQGGGNQPQHF. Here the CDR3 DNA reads TGTGCCAGCCGGGGACAGGGGGGGGGCAATCAGCCCCAGCATTTT.

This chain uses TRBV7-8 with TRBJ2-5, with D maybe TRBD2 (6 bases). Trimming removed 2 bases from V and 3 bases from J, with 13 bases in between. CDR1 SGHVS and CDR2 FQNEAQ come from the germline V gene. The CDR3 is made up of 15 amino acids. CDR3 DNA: TGTGCCAGCAGCTTATGGGCGGGATATAAAGAGACCCAGTACTTC. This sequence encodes CASSLWAGYKETQYF.

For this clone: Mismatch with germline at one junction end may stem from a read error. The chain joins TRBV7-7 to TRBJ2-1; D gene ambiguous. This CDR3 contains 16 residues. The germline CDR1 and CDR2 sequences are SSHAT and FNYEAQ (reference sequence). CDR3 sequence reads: CASSLLGHPSYNEQFF. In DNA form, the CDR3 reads TGTGCTAGCAGCTTACTGGGTCATCCCTCCTACAATGAGCAGTTCTTC.

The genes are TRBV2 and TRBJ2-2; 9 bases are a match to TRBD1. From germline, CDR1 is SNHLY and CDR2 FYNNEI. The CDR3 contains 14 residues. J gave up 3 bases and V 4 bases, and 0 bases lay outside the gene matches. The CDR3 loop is CASSGQGDTGELFF. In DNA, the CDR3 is TGTGCCAGCAGTGGACAGGGGGACACCGGGGAGCTGTTTTTT. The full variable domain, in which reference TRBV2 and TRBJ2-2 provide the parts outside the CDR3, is EPEVTQTPSHQVTQMGQEVILRCVPISNHLYFYWYRQILGQKVEFLVSFYNNEISEKSEIFDDQFSVERPDGSNFTLKIRSTKLEDSAMYFCASSGQGDTGELFFGEGSRLTVL.

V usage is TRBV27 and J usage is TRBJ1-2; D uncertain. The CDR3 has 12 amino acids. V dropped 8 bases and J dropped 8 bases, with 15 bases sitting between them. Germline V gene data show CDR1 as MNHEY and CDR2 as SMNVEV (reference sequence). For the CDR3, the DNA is TGTGCCAGCTTCGACCCACCGGGAGGCTACACCTTC. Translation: CASFDPPGGYTF.

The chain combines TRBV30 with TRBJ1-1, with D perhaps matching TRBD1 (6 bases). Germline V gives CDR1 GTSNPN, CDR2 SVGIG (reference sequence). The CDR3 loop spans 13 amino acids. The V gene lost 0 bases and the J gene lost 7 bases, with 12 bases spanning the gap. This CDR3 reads CAWSVRGGGEAFF. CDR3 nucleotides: TGTGCCTGGAGTGTACGAGGAGGGGGTGAAGCTTTCTTT.

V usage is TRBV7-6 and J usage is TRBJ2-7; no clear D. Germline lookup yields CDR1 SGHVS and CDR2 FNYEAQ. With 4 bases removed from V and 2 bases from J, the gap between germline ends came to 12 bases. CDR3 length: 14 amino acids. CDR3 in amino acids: CASSSEGSTYEQYF. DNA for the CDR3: TGTGCCAGCAGCTCCGAAGGAAGCACCTACGAGCAGTACTTC.

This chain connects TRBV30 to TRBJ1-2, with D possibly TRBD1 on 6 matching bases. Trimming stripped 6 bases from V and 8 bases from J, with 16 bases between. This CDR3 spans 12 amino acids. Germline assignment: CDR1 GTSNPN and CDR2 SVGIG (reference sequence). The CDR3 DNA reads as TGTGCCTGTTCACAGGGCCATGACGGCTACACCTTC. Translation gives CACSQGHDGYTF.

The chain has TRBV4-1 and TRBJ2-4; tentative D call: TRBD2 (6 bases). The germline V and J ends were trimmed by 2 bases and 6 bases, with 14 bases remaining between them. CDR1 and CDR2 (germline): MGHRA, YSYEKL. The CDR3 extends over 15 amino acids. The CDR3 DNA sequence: TGCGCCAGCAGCCAACCACGGGAGCGTGTAAACATTCAGTACTTC. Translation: CASSQPRERVNIQYF.

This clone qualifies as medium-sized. DNA of the CDR3: TGTGCCATCAGTGATAGGGGGAAGGACACTGAAGCTTTCTTT. This encodes CAISDRGKDTEAFF. The rearrangement joins TRBV10-3 to TRBJ1-1, with a weak D call TRBD1 (6 bases). Germline assignment: CDR1 ENHRY and CDR2 SYGVKD. V dropped 3 bases and J dropped 3 bases, with 11 bases sitting between them. This CDR3 comprises 14 residues.

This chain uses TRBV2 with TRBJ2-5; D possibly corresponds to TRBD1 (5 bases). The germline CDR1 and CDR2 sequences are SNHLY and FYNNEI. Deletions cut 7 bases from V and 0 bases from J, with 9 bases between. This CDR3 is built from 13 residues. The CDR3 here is CASTKDNQETQYF. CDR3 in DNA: TGTGCCAGCACCAAGGACAACCAAGAGACCCAGTACTTC.

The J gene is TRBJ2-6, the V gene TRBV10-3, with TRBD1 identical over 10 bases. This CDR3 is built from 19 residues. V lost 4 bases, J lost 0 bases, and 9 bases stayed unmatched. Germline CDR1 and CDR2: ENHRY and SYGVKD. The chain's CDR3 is CAISGDGTGVRSGANVLTF. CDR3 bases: TGTGCCATCAGTGGGGACGGGACAGGGGTTCGCTCTGGGGCCAACGTCCTGACTTTC.